This section outlines one T cell receptor (beta chain) sequence together with its context. Antigen unknown. The investigators amplified TCR beta CDR3 regions from RNA transcripts. During a first-round RT-PCR of the TCR CDR3, the HTBI primer set was used. MiXCR was run by TCRdb on the multiplex PCR reads, yielding one entry per CDR3 protein. The sample lists 490,000 or so distinct CDR3 sequences, roughly a sixth occurring once. This entry is derived from a study of T cells in Graves' hyperthyroidism and ophthalmopathy. General study results and limits: In validation, the model predicted ophthalmopathy. These predictions came a median approximately 6.5 months before onset.

This CDR3 is 15 amino acids long. V dropped 7 bases and J dropped 2; count of bases not matched to a gene: 12. The germline V gene has CDR1 SQVTM and CDR2 ANQGSEA. This sequence originates from a woman in her thirties with Graves' ophthalmopathy. The genes are TRBV29-1 and TRBJ2-3; TRBD2 aligns across 7 bases. The sequencing sample was made of blood. CDR3 sequence (DNA): TGCAGCGCCGCGCAAGCGGGGACCTTCACAGATACGCAGTATTTT. This codes for CSAAQAGTFTDTQYF.